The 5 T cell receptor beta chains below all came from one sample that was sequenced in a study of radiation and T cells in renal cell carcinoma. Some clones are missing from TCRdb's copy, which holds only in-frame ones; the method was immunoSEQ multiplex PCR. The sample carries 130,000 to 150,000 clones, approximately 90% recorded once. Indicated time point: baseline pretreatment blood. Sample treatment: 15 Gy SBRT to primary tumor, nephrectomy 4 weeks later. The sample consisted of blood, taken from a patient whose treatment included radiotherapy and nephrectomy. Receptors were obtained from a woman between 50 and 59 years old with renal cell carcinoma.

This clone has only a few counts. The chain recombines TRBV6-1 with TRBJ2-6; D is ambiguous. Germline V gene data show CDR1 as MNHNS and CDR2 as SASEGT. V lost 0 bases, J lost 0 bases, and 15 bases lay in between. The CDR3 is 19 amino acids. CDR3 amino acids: CASSEAKAVLSSGANVLTF. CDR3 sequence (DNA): TGTGCCAGCAGTGAAGCGAAGGCAGTCTTATCCTCTGGGGCCAACGTCCTGACTTTC.

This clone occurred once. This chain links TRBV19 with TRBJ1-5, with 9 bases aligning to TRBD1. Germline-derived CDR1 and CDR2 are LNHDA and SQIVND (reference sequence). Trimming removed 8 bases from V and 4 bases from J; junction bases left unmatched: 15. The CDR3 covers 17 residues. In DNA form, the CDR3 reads TGTGCCAGTCGGACAGGGGTGAAAGGTGGGGGGAATCAGCCCCAGCATTTT. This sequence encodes CASRTGVKGGGNQPQHF.

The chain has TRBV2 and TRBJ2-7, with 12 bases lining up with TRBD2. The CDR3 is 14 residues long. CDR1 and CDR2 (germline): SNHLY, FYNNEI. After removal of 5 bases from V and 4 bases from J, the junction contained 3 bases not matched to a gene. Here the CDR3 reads CASSKTSGGYEQYF. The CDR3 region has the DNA TGTGCCAGCAGTAAGACTAGCGGGGGATACGAGCAGTACTTC.

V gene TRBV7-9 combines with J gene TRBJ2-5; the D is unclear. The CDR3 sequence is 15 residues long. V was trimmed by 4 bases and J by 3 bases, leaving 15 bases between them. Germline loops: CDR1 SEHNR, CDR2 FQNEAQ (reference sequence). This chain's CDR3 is CASSSFSVTEETQYF. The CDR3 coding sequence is TGTGCCAGCAGCTCTTTTAGTGTTACAGAAGAGACCCAGTACTTC.

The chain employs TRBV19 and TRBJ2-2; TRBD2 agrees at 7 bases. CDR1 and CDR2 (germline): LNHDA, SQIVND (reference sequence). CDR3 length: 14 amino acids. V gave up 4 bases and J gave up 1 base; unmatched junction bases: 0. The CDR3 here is CASSSGGNTGELFF. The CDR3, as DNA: TGTGCCAGTAGTAGCGGGGGGAACACCGGGGAGCTGTTTTTT. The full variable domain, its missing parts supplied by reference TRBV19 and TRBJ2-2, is DGGITQSPKYLFRKEGQNVTLSCEQNLNHDAMYWYRQDPGQGLRLIYYSQIVNDFQKGDIAEGYSVSREKKESFPLTVTSAQKNPTAFYLCASSSGGNTGELFFGEGSRLTVL.